This TCR beta chain emerged from a study of blood T cell repertoires in COVID-19 (TCRdb year 2020). For the wider study: The collaborator samples originated in the United States, Italy and Spain and spanned the acute and convalescent phases of COVID-19. The material from the prospective study consisted of cDNA or gDNA derived from T cells, B-cell-depleted T cells, or PBMCs. The dataset comprised deeply sampled blood TCRbeta repertoires from subjects exposed to, actively infected with, or recovered from COVID-19. A freely available public database, intended as a resource for researchers studying the immune response to SARS-CoV-2, is where the repertoires were released. Samples came from the ongoing ImmuneRACE study (first 160 participants) plus 1,254 subjects from 6 global collaborators. Sample metadata almost always included a de-identified subject ID, COVID-19 status, age in years and sex. Where available, HLA class I and class II types were obtained from metadata supplied by the sample provider rather than from assay-based typing.

Of note for this clone: Its antigen target is currently unknown. The input lacks base qualities; no much larger clone sits a single base away.

The collaborating institutions used their own protocols to collect whole blood in K2EDTA tubes. For TCRbeta analysis, collaborator samples were shipped as frozen whole blood, as isolated PBMCs, or as DNA extracted from either sample type. TCRbeta CDR3 regions were amplified from genomic DNA by means of the immunoSEQ Assay, a bias-controlled multiplex PCR. From the authors' description of their analysis: The number of nucleated cells in each sample was estimated by amplification of reference gene primers within the assay. To quantify the absolute abundance of each unique TCRbeta CDR3 rearrangement, sequence reads were collapsed and filtered. For each sample, productive Simpson clonality was calculated by taking the square root of Simpson's diversity index across productive rearrangements. The immuneACCESS repertoire file appears here via TCRdb, limited to in-frame rearrangements. These files lack a portion of the clones; in checked studies, under half of the deficit traces to unresolved V genes, and the cause of the others is not known. The V and J calls and clone size are taken from that table; D and trimming were inferred from the DNA. A total of tens of thousands of clones appear in this sample, around 81% of them only once. In total, the top ten clones hold 25% to 30% of the sample.

Study-level results and caveats: The amount of clinical and demographic metadata varied by source and participant and was provided uncurated.

This clonotype was obtained from a human donor in a cohort sampled during active COVID-19. The sample comprised peripheral blood.

CDR3 loop: CASSLPGQGSDTQYF. The DNA sequence reads TGTGCCAGCAGCTTACCGGGACAGGGGTCAGATACGCAGTATTTT. The chain employs TRBV5-6 and TRBJ2-3, with 10 junctional bases fitting TRBD1. Germline trimming: 2 bases from V, 4 bases from J; junction bases outside gene matches: 4. CDR1 and CDR2 (SGHDT, YYEEEE) derive from the germline V gene. From its cysteine to its phenylalanine, the CDR3 spans 15 amino acids. The sequence is cut down to CDR3 DNA, 45 bases in frame from base 1.